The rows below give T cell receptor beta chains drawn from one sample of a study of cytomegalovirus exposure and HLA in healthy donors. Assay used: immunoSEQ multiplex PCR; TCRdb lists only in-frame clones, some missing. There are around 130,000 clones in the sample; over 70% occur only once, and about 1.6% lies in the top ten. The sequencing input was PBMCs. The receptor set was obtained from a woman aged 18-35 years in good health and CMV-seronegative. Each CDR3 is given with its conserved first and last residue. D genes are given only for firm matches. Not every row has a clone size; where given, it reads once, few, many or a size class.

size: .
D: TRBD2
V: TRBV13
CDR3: CASSLVLAGGVSSYNEQFF

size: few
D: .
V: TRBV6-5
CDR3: CASSYEGAGELFF

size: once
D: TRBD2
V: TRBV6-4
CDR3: CASSEGTSGTEQFF

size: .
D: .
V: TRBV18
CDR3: CASSRDRINTEAFF

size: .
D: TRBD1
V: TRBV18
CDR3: CASWTTTGVGYTF

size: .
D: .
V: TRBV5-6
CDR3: CASSLGRVGTGELFF

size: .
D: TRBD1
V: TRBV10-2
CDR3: CASSGTGESNYGYTF

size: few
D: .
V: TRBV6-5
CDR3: CASSRREAGELFF

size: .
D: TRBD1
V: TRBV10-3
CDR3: CAISEVRGARGYTF

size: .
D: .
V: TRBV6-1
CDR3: CASSEAGGASTDTQYF

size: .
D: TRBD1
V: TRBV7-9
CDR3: CASSLARDRGLNTEAFF

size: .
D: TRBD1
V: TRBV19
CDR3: CASREGQETYQPQHF

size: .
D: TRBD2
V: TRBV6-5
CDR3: CASSYGASGRSDEQYF

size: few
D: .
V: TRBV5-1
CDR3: CASRAGSANTEAFF

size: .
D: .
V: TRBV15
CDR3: CATSRRQSQPQHF

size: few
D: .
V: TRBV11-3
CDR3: CASSASGDPYEQYF

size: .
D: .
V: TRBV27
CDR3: CASSLTADTQYF

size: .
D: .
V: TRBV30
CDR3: CAWSSTANQPQHF

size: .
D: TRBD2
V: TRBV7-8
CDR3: CASSQGLAGETQYF

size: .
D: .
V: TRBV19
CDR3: CASSGFWDTEPLISYNEQFF

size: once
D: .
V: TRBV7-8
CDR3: CASSLELGSDSTDTQYF

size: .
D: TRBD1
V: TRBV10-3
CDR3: CAISESSLDRRSGELFF

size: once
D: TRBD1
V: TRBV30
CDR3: CAWTGGNYGYTF

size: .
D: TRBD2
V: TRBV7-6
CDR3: CASSPTPGLADNEQFF

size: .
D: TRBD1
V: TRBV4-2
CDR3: CASSQGPGQGSEQYF

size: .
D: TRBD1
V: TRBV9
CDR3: CASSSFDRAYTEAFF

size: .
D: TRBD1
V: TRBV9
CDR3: CASSAYRGLDTEAFF

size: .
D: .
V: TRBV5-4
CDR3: CASSLGPGDEKLFF

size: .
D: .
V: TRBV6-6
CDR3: CASRRQAINDYGYTF

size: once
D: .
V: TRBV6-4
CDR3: CASSPQGLSTEAFF

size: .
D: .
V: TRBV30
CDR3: CAWQRPTSGRGSTDTQYF

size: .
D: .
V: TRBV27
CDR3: CASSWGGNQPQHF

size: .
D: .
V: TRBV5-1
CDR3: CASRSMRGNYEQYF

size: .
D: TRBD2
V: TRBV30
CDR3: CAWSVKREPTDTQYF

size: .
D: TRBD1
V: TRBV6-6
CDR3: CASSLGQTLFETQYF

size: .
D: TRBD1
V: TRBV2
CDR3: CASRMTGGEIYGYTF

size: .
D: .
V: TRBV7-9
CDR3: CASTRQGTISYNEQFF

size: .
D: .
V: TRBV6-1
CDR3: CASRETGSGNTIYF

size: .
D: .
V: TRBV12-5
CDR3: CASGLVPPAGYTF

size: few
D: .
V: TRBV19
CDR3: CASSIWDTIETEAFF

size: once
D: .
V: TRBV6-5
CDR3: CASSYSIGTVEQYF

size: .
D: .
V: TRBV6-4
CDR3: CASRRTENSNYGYTF

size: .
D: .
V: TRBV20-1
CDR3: CSARVRNTIYF